This T cell receptor beta chain was identified in a study of T cells in Graves' hyperthyroidism and ophthalmopathy. Findings of the study overall: Model output signaled ophthalmopathy a median about seven months ahead of onset.

Trimming left V 7 bases short and J 7 bases short, with 26 bases between. Germline V gene data show CDR1 as SNHLY and CDR2 as FYNNEI. The CDR3 sequence is 17 residues long. Amplified regions were TCR beta CDR3 sequences from RNA transcripts. The HTBI primer set was used in a first-round RT-PCR of the TCR CDR3. TCRdb redid the calling of the multiplex PCR reads with MiXCR, one entry per CDR3 protein. Of almost 350,000 distinct CDR3 sequences in the sample, over 15% were seen once. This clonotype was observed many times. Its antigen is unknown. Disease lasting under 3 months, a NOSPECS grade of at least 4, and a Clinical Activity Score of at least 3 were features of the ophthalmopathy patients.

The TCR originated in a woman aged 40 to 50 with Graves' ophthalmopathy. Sequenced input: blood. The V gene is TRBV2, the J gene TRBJ2-1; perhaps TRBD2 as D (5 bases). DNA of the CDR3: TGTGCCAGCAAGCTACGGTGGGTCCAACTTAGCGTGAATGAGCAGTTCTTC. This translates into CASKLRWVQLSVNEQFF.